What follows are 29 T cell receptor beta chains derived from one specimen sequenced in a study of blood T cells in healthy people across ages. PCR was performed a second time for about 6 to 12 cycles using a sample-barcoded 5' primer and a J-beta primer mix. TCRdb re-derived calls from the 5' RACE reads in MiXCR, one entry per CDR3 protein. Seen here are about 1.8 million distinct CDR3 sequences, 49% observed once, and the top ten hold less than 2.5%. Material for sequencing was blood. Receptors were obtained from a woman aged 40 to 49 in good health.

The V call is TRBV6-5, the J call TRBJ2-5; D ambiguous. V was pared by 2 bases and J by 5 bases, with 15 bases between. The CDR3 has 15 residues. The germline gives CDR1 MNHEY, CDR2 SVGAGI. In nucleotides, the CDR3 is TGTGCCAGCAGTTACAGAGGACCCCCCTTGGAGACCCAGTACTTC. Its protein product is CASSYRGPPLETQYF.

J is TRBJ1-1 and V is TRBV5-1, with D uncertain. V was pared by 3 bases and J by 1 base, with 10 bases between. The CDR3 extends over 14 amino acids. Germline V gives CDR1 SGHRS, CDR2 YFSETQ. DNA of the CDR3: TGCGCCAGCAGCTCCCTAAACAGGAACACTGAAGCTTTCTTT. It yields the protein CASSSLNRNTEAFF.

The genes are TRBV28 and TRBJ2-7; D is ambiguous. The CDR3 covers 14 residues. CDR1 and CDR2 from the germline V gene are MDHEN and SYDVKM. V lost 3 bases and J lost 4, with 13 bases in between. CDR3 residues: CASSFGGPRYEQYF. The CDR3 nucleotides are TGTGCCAGCAGTTTCGGTGGGCCGAGATACGAGCAGTACTTC.

The chain employs TRBV27 and TRBJ2-7; D gene unclear. The J call is uncertain, as TRBJ2-5 better fits the DNA end. Germline CDR1 MNHEY, CDR2 SMNVEV (reference sequence). This CDR3 is 13 amino acids long. The DNA of the CDR3 is TGTGCCAGCAGTTTAAACCTTGAGGAGACCCAGTACTTC. Its protein product is CASSLNLEETQYF.

The rearrangement uses TRBV7-2 and TRBJ2-5; TRBD1 matches 10 bases. Per the germline V gene, CDR1 is SGHTA and CDR2 is FQGNSA. After removal of 5 bases from V and 7 bases from J, the junction contained 10 bases not matched to a gene. The length of the CDR3 is 15 residues. CDR3 protein: CASSPGTGVRGTQYF. The DNA of the CDR3 is TGTGCCAGCAGCCCAGGGACAGGGGTACGTGGGACCCAGTACTTC.

The chain is built from TRBV11-2 and TRBJ2-1; maybe TRBD1 (6 bases). The CDR3 spans 16 residues. V lost 1 base, J lost 0 bases, and 10 bases lay in between. Per germline, CDR1 SGHAT and CDR2 FQNNGV. The CDR3 sequence: CASSLGPGDSYNEQFF. DNA for the CDR3: TGTGCCAGCAGCTTAGGCCCAGGGGACTCCTACAATGAGCAGTTCTTC.

The J gene is TRBJ2-6, the V gene TRBV5-1, with 7 nucleotides matching TRBD1. The V gene's germline CDR1 is SGHRS and CDR2 YFSETQ. Trimming at V came to 6 bases and at J to 3 bases, leaving 3 bases not matched to a gene. CDR3 length equals 14 residues. CDR3 sequence: CASTGGHGANVLTF. CDR3 DNA: TGCGCCAGCACAGGGGGACATGGGGCCAACGTCCTGACTTTC.

The chain is built from TRBV20-1 and TRBJ2-1, with 9 positions matching TRBD2. This CDR3 spans 19 amino acids. V lost 1 base and J lost 10; bases outside the gene matches: 23. Germline lookup yields CDR1 DFQATT and CDR2 SNEGSKA (reference sequence). CDR3 sequence reads: CSARAESPGLAWASGEQFF. The CDR3 bases are TGCAGTGCTAGAGCCGAATCCCCCGGACTAGCGTGGGCGTCGGGGGAGCAGTTCTTC.

The rearrangement links TRBV18 to TRBJ2-1; 10 nucleotides line up with TRBD2. V lost 3 bases to trimming and J lost 4 bases; unmatched junction nucleotides: 9. Looked up from germline, CDR1 is KGHSH and CDR2 is LQKENI. This CDR3 comprises 17 residues. The CDR3 DNA follows: TGTGCCAGCTCACCCCTTGACCTAGCGGGGGTATACAATGAGCAGTTCTTC. Translated, it gives CASSPLDLAGVYNEQFF.

The chain has TRBV12-3 or TRBV12-4 and TRBJ2-7, with 8 nucleotides matching TRBD2. J gave up 0 bases and V 6 bases, and 10 bases lay outside the gene matches. The CDR3 runs to 16 residues. The CDR3 DNA is TGTGCCAGCAGACCCGATGGACTAGCAGGCTCCTACGAGCAGTACTTC. It yields the protein CASRPDGLAGSYEQYF.

About this clonotype itself: Since a much larger clone is just one base distant, this may be a read error. The CDR3 here is CSVGPKYNEQFF. The CDR3 bases are TGCAGCGTTGGCCCCAAGTACAATGAGCAGTTCTTC. The V gene is TRBV29-1, the J gene TRBJ2-1; D is unresolved. The V gene's germline CDR1 is SQVTM and CDR2 ANQGSEA. The V gene lost 4 bases and the J gene lost 4 bases, with 8 bases spanning the gap. The CDR3 runs 12 residues.

The rearrangement links TRBV12-5 to TRBJ2-5; weak D call: TRBD2 (6 bases). V was shortened by 4 bases and J by 11 bases, with 29 bases between the two germline ends. The germline CDR1 and CDR2 sequences are LGHNT and FRNRAP. The CDR3 sequence is 17 residues long. CDR3: CASGSDHFIGGRNEQYF. In DNA form, the CDR3 reads TGTGCTAGTGGTTCCGACCACTTTATCGGGGGTCGGAATGAGCAGTACTTC.

This clonotype has a handful of counts. The chain carries TRBV7-8 and TRBJ2-5; possible D gene TRBD1, 6 bases. Trimming took off 5 bases at V and 7 bases at J, with 17 bases between the two ends. The length of the CDR3 is 14 residues. Germline V gene sequence: CDR1 SGHVS, CDR2 FQNEAQ. In DNA form, the CDR3 reads TGTGCCAGCAGCATACAGACAGGTTCGGGGACCCAGTACTTC. It specifies CASSIQTGSGTQYF.

The chain has TRBV6-2 or TRBV6-3 and TRBJ1-6; TRBD1 might be the D (6 bases). V lost 10 bases to trimming and J lost 6 bases, with 10 bases between them. Germline lookup yields CDR1 MNHEY and CDR2 SVGEGT. The CDR3 is 12 amino acids. CDR3 residues: CATRDINSPLHF. The CDR3 DNA sequence: TGTGCCACCAGGGACATTAATTCACCCCTCCACTTT.

This clonotype was detected only a few times. The gene calls are TRBV5-1 and TRBJ2-5, with 7 nucleotides matching TRBD2. The CDR3 is 16 amino acids. The V and J ends lost 0 bases and 1 base, in that order; junction bases with no gene match: 6. Germline CDR1 and CDR2: SGHRS and YFSETQ. The DNA for the CDR3 is TGCGCCAGCAGCTTGGGGACTAGAACCATCCAAGAGACCCAGTACTTC. This gives the protein CASSLGTRTIQETQYF.

The V and J genes are TRBV11-3 and TRBJ2-5, with 8 bases lining up with TRBD1. The CDR3 has 15 amino acids. The V segment lost 5 bases and the J segment 2 bases; nucleotides outside the gene matches: 7. Per germline, CDR1 SGHNT and CDR2 YENEEA. The CDR3, as DNA: TGTGCCAGCAGCGCGTCAGGACAGGGACAAGAGACCCAGTACTTC. This codes for CASSASGQGQETQYF.

With regard to this clonotype: A much larger clone differs by one base, so this may be a read error. The chain links TRBV5-1 to TRBJ2-5; D unresolved. The CDR3 loop spans 12 amino acids. In germline, CDR1 is SGHRS, CDR2 YFSETQ. The CDR3 coding sequence is TGCGCCGGCAGTACGAATCAAGAGACCCAGTACTTC. Its protein is CAGSTNQETQYF.

The chain is built from TRBV14 and TRBJ2-1; 9 bases map to TRBD1. Germline values: CDR1 SGHDN, CDR2 FVKESK. The length of the CDR3 is 15 residues. Trimming took 3 bases from V and 9 from J; bases not matched to a gene: 9. The CDR3 is CASSQGTGKTTEQFF. CDR3 in DNA: TGTGCCAGCAGCCAGGGGACAGGGAAGACTACTGAGCAGTTCTTC.

V is TRBV4-2 and J is TRBJ1-5, with D possibly matching TRBD1 (5 bases). This CDR3 is built from 18 residues. Trimming left V 3 bases short and J 9 bases short, with 27 bases between. Per the germline V gene, CDR1 is LGHNA and CDR2 is YNFKEQ. In nucleotides, the CDR3 is TGTGCCAGCAGCCACGTGGGTGCGGGACGGTTAAGCAGTCGGCCCCAGCATTTT. It specifies CASSHVGAGRLSSRPQHF.

This clonotype showed up many times. The rearrangement links TRBV29-1 to TRBJ2-1; D is ambiguous. V gave up 3 bases and J gave up 7 bases, with 13 bases separating them. The CDR3 has 13 amino acids. Looked up from germline, CDR1 is SQVTM and CDR2 is ANQGSEA. The CDR3 sequence: CSVDFSRKNEQFF. The CDR3 DNA sequence: TGCAGCGTTGATTTCTCCCGCAAGAATGAGCAGTTCTTC.

The chain combines TRBV7-2 with TRBJ2-7, with TRBD1 matching over 8 bases. The germline CDR1 and CDR2 sequences are SGHTA and FQGNSA. The CDR3 totals 14 residues. With V trimmed by 0 bases and J by 5 bases, 3 bases remained unmatched. In nucleotides, the CDR3 is TGTGCCAGCAGCTTAGCGCGGGACAGGAACGAGCAGTACTTC. It translates to CASSLARDRNEQYF.

The chain recombines TRBV2 with TRBJ1-1; 7 bases line up with TRBD1. The germline gives CDR1 SNHLY, CDR2 FYNNEI. CDR3 length: 14 residues. J gave up 4 bases and V 6 bases, and 8 bases lay outside the gene matches. CDR3 amino acids: CASRSQGPGTEAFF. CDR3 DNA sequence: TGTGCCAGCAGGTCACAGGGGCCGGGCACTGAAGCTTTCTTT.

This chain links TRBV6-1 with TRBJ2-7, with unresolved D. CDR3 length: 12 amino acids. Germline CDR1 is MNHNS and CDR2 is SASEGT. V lost 3 bases and J lost 4, with 7 bases in between. CDR3 in amino acids: CASSEYRYEQYF. The CDR3 nucleotides are TGTGCCAGCAGTGAGTATAGGTACGAGCAGTACTTC.

This clonotype was seen only a few times. The chain carries TRBV9 and TRBJ2-4; the match to TRBD2 covers 11 bases. The CDR3 contains 19 residues. Trimming removed 3 bases from V and 0 bases from J; junction bases left unmatched: 11. CDR1 and CDR2 (germline): SGDLS, YYNGEE. The CDR3 sequence is CASSAGTSGGGLAKNIQYF. CDR3 coding DNA: TGTGCCAGCAGCGCGGGGACTAGCGGAGGAGGCCTAGCCAAAAACATTCAGTACTTC.

Only one count was recorded for this clonotype. V is TRBV19 and J is TRBJ2-3; a possible D gene is TRBD1 (5 bases). The CDR3 is 14 amino acids. V was clipped by 7 bases and J by 5 bases, with 16 bases between them. The germline V gene has CDR1 LNHDA and CDR2 SQIVND (reference sequence). The CDR3: CASIEGASGDTQYF. CDR3 bases: TGTGCCAGTATCGAAGGGGCATCGGGAGATACGCAGTATTTT.

The chain couples TRBV2 to TRBJ2-1, with D possibly being TRBD1 (6 bases). CDR1 is SNHLY, CDR2 FYNNEI, per germline. The V and J ends lost 6 bases and 7 bases respectively, with 16 bases between them. The CDR3 is made up of 14 amino acids. The chain's CDR3 is CASSLRVGANEQFF. The DNA of the CDR3 is TGTGCCAGCAGCCTAAGGGTGGGGGCGAATGAGCAGTTCTTC.

This clonotype appeared a single time. The chain recombines TRBV20-1 with TRBJ1-2; no definite D call. The V and J ends lost 6 bases and 7 bases respectively, with 24 bases between them. Germline CDR1 DFQATT, CDR2 SNEGSKA (reference sequence). CDR3 length: 15 amino acids. CDR3 nucleotides: TGCAGTGCCCCCGCCCGGGGATGGGGAGAGAGTGGCTACACCTTC. Protein product: CSAPARGWGESGYTF.

V gene TRBV7-2 combines with J gene TRBJ1-1, with D possibly TRBD1 on 6 matching bases. The germline V gene has CDR1 SGHTA and CDR2 FQGNSA. CDR3 length equals 15 residues. V was shortened by 5 bases and J by 0 bases, with 13 bases between the two germline ends. CDR3 amino acids: CASSTHTGMNTEAFF. CDR3 bases: TGTGCCAGCAGCACGCATACAGGGATGAACACTGAAGCTTTCTTT. The whole variable domain, filled in from reference TRBV7-2 and TRBJ1-1, reads GAGVSQSPSNKVTEKGKDVELRCDPISGHTALYWYRQSLGQGLEFLIYFQGNSAPDKSGLPSDRFSAERTGGSVSTLTIQRTQQEDSAVYLCASSTHTGMNTEAFFGQGTRLTVV.

The chain has TRBV5-1 and TRBJ2-1; D might be TRBD1 or TRBD2, each matching 5 bases. With 4 bases removed from V and 10 bases from J, the gap between germline ends came to 21 bases. CDR3 size: 15 residues. Germline CDR1 SGHRS, CDR2 YFSETQ. This CDR3 reads CASSTRTGGIGEQFF. CDR3 DNA: TGCGCCAGCAGCACACGGACTGGGGGAATAGGGGAGCAGTTCTTC.